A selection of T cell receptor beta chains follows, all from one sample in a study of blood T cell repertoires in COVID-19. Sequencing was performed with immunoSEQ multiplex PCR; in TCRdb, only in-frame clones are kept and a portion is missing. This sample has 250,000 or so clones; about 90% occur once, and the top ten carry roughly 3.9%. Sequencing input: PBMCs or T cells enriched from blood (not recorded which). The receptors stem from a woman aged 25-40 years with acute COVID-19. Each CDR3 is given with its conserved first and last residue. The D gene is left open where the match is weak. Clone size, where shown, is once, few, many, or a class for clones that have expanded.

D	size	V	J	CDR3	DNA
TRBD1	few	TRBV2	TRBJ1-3	CASKGTGPLSGNTIYF	TGTGCCAGCAAGGGGACAGGACCTCTCTCTGGAAACACCATATATTTT
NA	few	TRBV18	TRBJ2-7	CASSSGGPGVSYEQYF	TGTGCCAGCTCATCAGGAGGACCAGGGGTCTCCTACGAGCAGTACTTC
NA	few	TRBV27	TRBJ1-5	CASRTASGLNQPQHF	TGTGCCAGCAGAACCGCGTCAGGGCTCAATCAGCCCCAGCATTTT
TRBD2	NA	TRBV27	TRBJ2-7	CASSRLAGGYEQYF	TGTGCCAGCAGTCGACTAGCGGGAGGCTACGAGCAGTACTTC
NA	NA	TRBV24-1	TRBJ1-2	CATSDGGAKNYGYTF	TGTGCCACCAGTGATGGGGGGGCCAAAAACTATGGCTACACCTTC
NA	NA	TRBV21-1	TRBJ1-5	CASSKPLDSPGGPQPQHF	TGTGCCAGCAGCAAACCCCTAGACAGCCCGGGAGGGCCTCAGCCCCAGCATTTT
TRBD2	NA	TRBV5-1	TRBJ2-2	CASSLTSGVGELFF	TGCGCCAGCAGCTTGACTAGCGGGGTCGGGGAGCTGTTTTTT
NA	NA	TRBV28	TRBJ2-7	CASSLGDREQYF	TGTGCCAGCAGTTTAGGAGATCGCGAGCAGTACTTC
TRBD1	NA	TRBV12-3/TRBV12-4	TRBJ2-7	CASSRAGGYEQYF	TGTGCCAGCAGCCGCGCAGGGGGCTACGAGCAGTACTTC
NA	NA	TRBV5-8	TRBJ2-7	CASFGRRNSYEQYF	TGTGCCAGCTTCGGACGGAGGAACTCCTACGAGCAGTACTTC
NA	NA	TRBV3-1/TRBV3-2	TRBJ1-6	CASSQGSYGLRGNLHF	TGTGCCAGCAGCCAAGGTTCGTACGGACTCCGTGGGAACCTCCACTTT
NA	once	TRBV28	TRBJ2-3	CASSLNAGLISTDTQYF	TGTGCCAGCAGTCTGAACGCGGGCCTCATTTCCACAGATACGCAGTATTTT
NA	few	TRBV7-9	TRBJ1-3	CASSSPEGYNTIYF	TGTGCCAGCAGCTCCCCGGAGGGTTACAACACCATATATTTT
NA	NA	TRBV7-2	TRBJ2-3	CASSLQGGGDGDTQYF	TGTGCCAGCAGCTTACAGGGAGGGGGGGATGGAGATACGCAGTATTTT
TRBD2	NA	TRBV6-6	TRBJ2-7	CASHASGRLYEQYF	TGTGCCAGCCATGCTAGCGGGAGGTTATACGAGCAGTACTTC
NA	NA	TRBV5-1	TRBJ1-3	CASSLGLSGNTIYF	TGCGCCAGCAGCTTGGGGCTCTCTGGAAACACCATATATTTT
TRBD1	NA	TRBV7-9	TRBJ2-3	CASSLSGTGGSPDTQYF	TGTGCCAGCAGCTTATCGGGCACAGGGGGGTCCCCGGATACGCAGTATTTT
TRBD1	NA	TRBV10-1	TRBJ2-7	CASSDPGQGTYEQYF	TGCGCCAGCAGTGACCCGGGACAGGGGACCTACGAGCAGTACTTC
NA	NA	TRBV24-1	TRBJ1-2	CATGTGSGYTF	TGTGCCACCGGAACAGGGAGCGGCTACACCTTC
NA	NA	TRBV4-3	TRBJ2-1	CASSQDGGWGTFEQFF	TGCGCCAGCAGCCAAGATGGGGGGTGGGGTACATTCGAGCAGTTCTTC
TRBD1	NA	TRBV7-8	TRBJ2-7	CASSLDVSWDRVSYEQYF	TGTGCCAGCAGCTTAGATGTGTCCTGGGACAGGGTTTCCTACGAGCAGTACTTC
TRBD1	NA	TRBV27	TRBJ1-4	CASSLWTGTPEKLFF	TGTGCCAGCAGTCTTTGGACAGGAACCCCTGAAAAACTGTTTTTT
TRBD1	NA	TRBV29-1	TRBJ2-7	CSVGGWDRDVYEQYF	TGCAGCGTTGGAGGGTGGGACAGAGATGTCTACGAGCAGTACTTC